This T cell receptor (beta chain) was found in a study of T cells after yellow fever vaccination. Whole-study results and caveats: Any FACS-sorted repertoire could hold abundant clonotypes that contaminate it from the bulk population. Of the clonotypes, a small share occurred in both CD4 and CD8 compartments.

This clonotype occurred a few times. Its antigen is unknown. Universal primer sites and UMIs were introduced during 5'RACE template-switching synthesis of TCR cDNA. TCRdb analysed the 5' RACE reads with MiXCR anew, one entry per CDR3 protein. The sample consists of fewer than 400,000 distinct CDR3 sequences, about 10% of them appearing once. This CDR3 has 14 residues. V was clipped by 5 bases and J by 5 bases, with 18 bases between them. Germline V gene data show CDR1 as DFQATT and CDR2 as SNEGSKA (reference sequence). The sequencing here drew on CD4+ T cells sorted from PBMCs, taken 45 days after the yellow fever booster vaccination. The clonotype originates from a young man who received the YFV17D yellow fever vaccine. V usage is TRBV20-1 and J usage is TRBJ2-5; D gene ambiguous. CDR3 residues: CSAPSGPVGETQYF. CDR3 nucleotide sequence: TGCAGTGCTCCCTCCGGGCCAGTGGGGGAGACCCAGTACTTC.